The next 3 T cell receptor beta chains were all read from a single sample in a study of blood T cell repertoires in COVID-19. This table comes from immunoSEQ multiplex PCR, and its TCRdb copy is limited to in-frame clones, with some not included. Of 300,000 or so clones in the sample, about 90% were seen once. Material for sequencing was peripheral blood. These TCRs come from a woman aged 40 to 50 who had recovered from COVID-19.

V usage is TRBV15 and J usage is TRBJ2-3; 9 bases match TRBD2. Germline CDR1 LNHNV, CDR2 YYDKDF (reference sequence). This CDR3 is built from 17 residues. The J segment lost 3 bases and the V segment lost 6 bases, leaving 13 bases of the junction unmatched. CDR3 protein: CATRRLAGRLSTDTQYF. In nucleotides, the CDR3 is TGTGCCACCAGACGGCTAGCGGGGAGGCTGTCAACAGATACGCAGTATTTT.

The rearrangement links TRBV6-2 or TRBV6-3 to TRBJ1-5; D remains ambiguous. CDR3 length: 15 residues. Trimming removed 4 bases at V and 4 bases at J, with 14 bases between. Germline V lookup: CDR1 MNHEY, CDR2 SVGEGT. The CDR3 loop is CASSFTNRVNQPQHF. CDR3 in DNA: TGTGCCAGCAGTTTTACGAACAGAGTAAATCAGCCCCAGCATTTT.

This rearrangement joins TRBV6-5 to TRBJ1-1; the D gene is possibly TRBD1 (5 bases). The germline V and J ends were trimmed by 4 bases and 3 bases, with 12 bases remaining between them. CDR1 MNHEY and CDR2 SVGAGI come from the germline V gene. This CDR3 is built from 14 residues. The chain's CDR3 is CASSLVGEDTEAFF. The CDR3 coding sequence is TGTGCCAGCAGTTTAGTGGGGGAGGACACTGAAGCTTTCTTT.